This entry lists 32 T cell receptor beta chains sequenced from one sample in a study of blood T cell repertoires in COVID-19. The method was immunoSEQ multiplex PCR; TCRdb's version includes in-frame clones alone and lacks a portion of them. The profile shows about 210,000 clones, over 80% of them singletons. Sequenced sample: peripheral blood. The receptor set was obtained from a man aged 55 to 70 with COVID-19, enrolled during active disease.

The chain joins TRBV27 to TRBJ2-1; 8 positions match TRBD2. V lost 4 bases and J lost 4; bases outside the gene matches: 6. CDR1 and CDR2 (germline): MNHEY, SMNVEV (reference sequence). The CDR3 consists of 15 residues. The CDR3 loop is CASSSITSGYNEQFF. CDR3 bases: TGTGCCAGCAGTTCCATCACTAGCGGATACAATGAGCAGTTCTTC.

The chain combines TRBV5-1 with TRBJ1-4; D gene uncertain. The germline gives CDR1 SGHRS, CDR2 YFSETQ. The CDR3 covers 13 residues. Trimming removed 0 bases from V and 5 bases from J, with 5 bases in between. DNA of the CDR3: TGCGCCAGCAGCTTGGGAGGGAATGAAAAACTGTTTTTT. As protein: CASSLGGNEKLFF.

This clone was seen only a few times. Other DNA sequences in this sample translate to the same CDR3. The chain couples TRBV11-2 to TRBJ2-1; D is perhaps TRBD1 (5 bases). Trimming removed 5 bases from V and 3 bases from J, with 11 bases in between. This CDR3 contains 14 residues. Germline V gives CDR1 SGHAT, CDR2 FQNNGV. The CDR3 loop is CASSPRADYNEQFF. The CDR3 DNA follows: TGTGCCAGCAGCCCCAGGGCGGACTACAATGAGCAGTTCTTC.

As to this clone: At one end, the junction sequence differs from germline, possibly due to a read error. This rearrangement joins TRBV18 to TRBJ1-1, with 10 bases matching TRBD1. Germline CDR1 is KGHSH and CDR2 is LQKENI. This CDR3 has 13 amino acids. Here the CDR3 DNA reads TGTGCCAGCTCAACGACAGGGGGCGCTGAGGCTTTCTTT. It is translated as CASSTTGGAEAFF.

The V gene is TRBV10-1, the J gene TRBJ1-4; 7 bases are a match to TRBD1. Germline loops: CDR1 WNHNN, CDR2 SYGVQD (reference sequence). V shed 6 bases and J 8 bases; nucleotides not matched to a gene: 9. The CDR3 totals 14 residues. CDR3 DNA sequence: TGCGCCAGCAGCTCGGGACAGCCGAGAGAAAAACTGTTTTTT. Residues: CASSSGQPREKLFF.

The V and J genes are TRBV3-1 (or the pseudogene TRBV3-2) and TRBJ2-3; TRBD2 agrees at 7 bases. Germline V gives CDR1 LGHDT, CDR2 YNNKEL (reference sequence). V lost 3 bases and J lost 0; bases outside the gene matches: 12. There are 18 residues in the CDR3. The CDR3 bases are TGTGCCAGCAGCCAGGAGGAGGGGAGGGGCCTTAGCACAGATACGCAGTATTTT. As protein: CASSQEEGRGLSTDTQYF.

This sequence joins TRBV28 and TRBJ1-5; the D gene is possibly TRBD1 (5 bases). Germline CDR1 reads MDHEN; CDR2 reads SYDVKM. The CDR3 runs 16 residues. The V and J ends lost 1 base and 0 bases respectively, with 10 bases between them. The CDR3 DNA reads TGTGCCAGCAGTTTATCGACAGAGTATAGCAATCAGCCCCAGCATTTT. This codes for CASSLSTEYSNQPQHF. Combining the CDR3 with reference TRBV28 and TRBJ1-5 gives the whole variable domain DVKVTQSSRYLVKRTGEKVFLECVQDMDHENMFWYRQDPGLGLRLIYFSYDVKMKEKGDIPEGYSVSREKKERFSLILESASTNQTSMYLCASSLSTEYSNQPQHFGDGTRLSIL.

The V and J genes are TRBV6-2 or TRBV6-3 and TRBJ1-6; 8 nucleotides line up with TRBD1. There are 14 residues in the CDR3. V was pared by 5 bases and J by 9 bases, with 6 bases of the junction left unmatched. Per germline, CDR1 MNHEY and CDR2 SVGEGT. The CDR3 DNA is TGTGCCAGCAGTCCCCCGGACAGGGTTTCACCCCTCCACTTT. Translating gives CASSPPDRVSPLHF.

The chain is built from TRBV2 and TRBJ1-5, with 9 positions matching TRBD1. V lost 6 bases and J lost 3; bases outside the gene matches: 18. Germline lookup yields CDR1 SNHLY and CDR2 FYNNEI. This CDR3 has 19 amino acids. The CDR3 sequence is CASRRPGQGNPFTNQPQHF. Here the CDR3 DNA reads TGTGCCAGCAGGCGACCGGGACAGGGAAATCCCTTCACCAATCAGCCCCAGCATTTT.

V usage is TRBV5-1 and J usage is TRBJ2-2, with TRBD1 matching over 7 bases. The CDR3 covers 16 residues. CDR1 and CDR2 from the germline V gene are SGHRS and YFSETQ. Trimming took 5 bases from V and 2 from J; bases not matched to a gene: 9. The CDR3 loop reads CASRNTDRANTGELFF. The CDR3 nucleotides are TGCGCCAGCAGGAACACCGACAGGGCTAACACCGGGGAGCTGTTTTTT.

V usage is TRBV30 and J usage is TRBJ2-1, with D tentatively TRBD1 (5 bases). Trimming took 3 bases from V and 2 from J, leaving 14 bases between them. The CDR3 length is 15 residues. Per the germline V gene, CDR1 is GTSNPN and CDR2 is SVGIG (reference sequence). Written as DNA, the CDR3 is TGTGCCTGGAGCCCCCAGGGCAACCCCTACAATGAGCAGTTCTTC. This gives the protein CAWSPQGNPYNEQFF.

The J gene is TRBJ2-3, the V gene TRBV6-4; D not resolved. V was pared by 5 bases and J by 2 bases, with 8 bases between. This CDR3 is built from 13 residues. Germline CDR1 MRHNA, CDR2 SNTAGT. CDR3 loop: CASSKLYTDTQYF. CDR3 DNA sequence: TGTGCCAGCAGTAAGCTATACACAGATACGCAGTATTTT.

V and J are TRBV18 and TRBJ1-3; D is possibly TRBD1 (5 bases). Trimming pared 6 bases from V and 4 bases from J, leaving 13 bases between. The germline CDR1 and CDR2 sequences are KGHSH and LQKENI. The CDR3 has 14 amino acids. The CDR3 DNA reads TGTGCCAGCTCTTCCAGGGTCTCCGGAAACACCATATATTTT. This encodes CASSSRVSGNTIYF.

The chain joins TRBV3-1 (or the pseudogene TRBV3-2) to TRBJ1-6, with 9 bases identical to TRBD1. CDR1 is LGHDT and CDR2 is YNNKEL in the germline V gene (reference sequence). Trimming cost V 6 bases and J 7 bases; bases outside gene matches: 7. The CDR3 length is 15 residues. The CDR3 DNA is TGTGCCAGCAGTCCTGACAGGGGGAACAATTCACCCCTCCACTTT. Translation gives CASSPDRGNNSPLHF.

The chain carries TRBV11-3 and TRBJ2-1, with 7 bases fitting TRBD1. From germline, CDR1 is SGHNT and CDR2 YENEEA. V trimming: 2 bases; J trimming: 2 bases; junction bases outside the gene matches: 0. The CDR3 spans 14 residues. CDR3 loop: CASSLTGAYNEQFF. CDR3 DNA sequence: TGTGCCAGCAGCTTAACAGGGGCCTACAATGAGCAGTTCTTC.

About this clone itself: Other DNA sequences within the sample encode an identical CDR3. CDR3 sequence reads: CASSLVRLAVYNEQFF. Written as DNA, the CDR3 is TGTGCCAGCAGCTTAGTAAGACTAGCGGTATACAATGAGCAGTTCTTC. V gene TRBV7-2 combines with J gene TRBJ2-1; 9 nucleotides agree with TRBD2. J gave up 4 bases and V 1 base, and 5 bases lay outside the gene matches. The CDR3 is 16 residues long. The germline V gene encodes CDR1 SGHTA and CDR2 FQGNSA.

The CDR3 DNA reads TGTGCCAGCAGCTTAACCGACAGGGGAGGCTATGGCTACACCTTC. Amino acid sequence: CASSLTDRGGYGYTF. This chain links TRBV7-8 with TRBJ1-2; 8 nucleotides align to TRBD1. The CDR3 runs to 15 residues. Germline CDR1 is SGHVS and CDR2 is FQNEAQ. V was pared by 2 bases and J by 4 bases, with 6 bases of the junction left unmatched.

This chain links TRBV7-2 with TRBJ2-1; tentatively, D is TRBD1 (5 bases). V lost 0 bases and J 1 base, leaving 10 bases between the germline ends. The CDR3 runs to 16 residues. Germline lookup yields CDR1 SGHTA and CDR2 FQGNSA. This chain's CDR3 is CASSLAVRVSYNEQFF. The CDR3 coding sequence is TGTGCCAGCAGCTTAGCGGTCAGGGTTTCCTACAATGAGCAGTTCTTC.

The J gene is TRBJ1-3, the V gene TRBV7-2; D not certain. Trimming took off 5 bases at V and 0 bases at J, with 8 bases between the two ends. Germline CDR1 SGHTA, CDR2 FQGNSA. The CDR3 spans 14 residues. The CDR3, as DNA: TGTGCCAGCAGCGACTATAGCTCTGGAAACACCATATATTTT. Protein: CASSDYSSGNTIYF.

This clone was picked up a small number of times. The chain carries TRBV27 and TRBJ1-2; D ambiguous. Trimming shortened V by 5 bases and J by 3 bases, and 10 bases separated the two germline ends. The CDR3 spans 13 residues. CDR1 and CDR2 (germline): MNHEY, SMNVEV (reference sequence). CDR3 loop: CASSLSADYGYTF. CDR3 bases: TGTGCCAGCAGTCTTTCGGCGGACTATGGCTACACCTTC.

This clone was recorded once. The chain couples TRBV6-2 or TRBV6-3 to TRBJ1-1; D not resolved. V was trimmed by 5 bases and J by 3 bases, leaving 13 bases between them. Germline V gene lookup returns CDR1 MNHEY and CDR2 SVGEGT. The CDR3 is 14 residues long. Here the CDR3 DNA reads TGTGCCAGCAGTACCCGGGGAAAGGACACTGAAGCTTTCTTT. Amino acid sequence: CASSTRGKDTEAFF.

The J gene is TRBJ2-1, the V gene TRBV6-5; no clear D. Germline assignment: CDR1 MNHEY and CDR2 SVGAGI. V was clipped by 0 bases and J by 6 bases, with 6 bases between them. There are 13 residues in the CDR3. The CDR3 nucleotides read TGTGCCAGCAGTTACTCGTCGTCCAATGAGCAGTTCTTC. Protein: CASSYSSSNEQFF.

CDR3 protein: CASSATHATNEKLFF. Here the CDR3 DNA reads TGTGCCAGCAGTGCTACTCATGCAACTAATGAAAAACTGTTTTTT. The chain links TRBV25-1 to TRBJ1-4; D is undetermined. The V end lost 4 bases, the J end lost 0 bases, and 9 bases lay between the germline ends. This CDR3 region has 15 residues. The germline gives CDR1 MGHDK, CDR2 SYGVNS.

V usage is TRBV21-1 and J usage is TRBJ2-4; the table's D call of TRBD1 was not tested on the DNA. TRBV21-1 is marked as a pseudogene. The CDR3 is 20 amino acids. The CDR3 loop is CASSIIRGITPNLAKNIQYF. CDR3 nucleotides: TGTGCCAGCAGCATCATAAGGGGGATCACTCCGAACCTAGCCAAAAACATTCAGTACTTC.

This chain links TRBV5-3 with TRBJ1-5; TRBD1 agrees at 9 bases. TRBV5-3 is an open reading frame whose function is uncertain. The CDR3 sequence is 17 residues long. J lost 4 bases, V lost 4 bases, and 12 bases had no gene match. The CDR3 loop is CARSVELQGAWNQPQHF. Written as DNA, the CDR3 is TGTGCCAGAAGCGTTGAACTACAGGGGGCATGGAATCAGCCCCAGCATTTT.

This clone was recorded only once. V and J are TRBV30 and TRBJ1-1; 8 positions agree with TRBD1. V dropped 5 bases and J dropped 3; count of bases not matched to a gene: 5. The CDR3 is made up of 13 amino acids. Germline V gene sequence: CDR1 GTSNPN, CDR2 SVGIG (reference sequence). As DNA, the CDR3 is TGTGCCTGGGAACAGGGGGGGTACACTGAAGCTTTCTTT. This translates into CAWEQGGYTEAFF.

This clone appeared a few times. The chain uses TRBV9 and TRBJ1-1; D possibly corresponds to TRBD1 (5 bases). In germline, CDR1 is SGDLS, CDR2 YYNGEE. This CDR3 has 15 residues. V lost 4 bases and J 6 bases, leaving 19 bases between the germline ends. The CDR3 nucleotides are TGTGCCAGCAGCCCCGGGGGAGGTATTAACCCTGAAGCTTTCTTT. Translating it yields CASSPGGGINPEAFF. Using reference TRBV9 and TRBJ1-1 for the parts outside the CDR3, the full variable domain is DSGVTQTPKHLITATGQRVTLRCSPRSGDLSVYWYQQSLDQGLQFLIQYYNGEERAKGNILERFSAQQFPDLHSELNLSSLELGDSALYFCASSPGGGINPEAFFGQGTRLTVV.

The genes are TRBV30 and TRBJ1-1; D gene ambiguous. The germline V gene has CDR1 GTSNPN and CDR2 SVGIG (reference sequence). Between the trimmed V and J ends, which lost 2 bases and 3 bases, there was a span of 10 bases. The CDR3 covers 13 residues. The CDR3 region has the DNA TGTGCCTGGAGTTTGCGAGAGGACACTGAAGCTTTCTTT. Encoded protein: CAWSLREDTEAFF.

V usage is TRBV21-1 and J usage is TRBJ1-1; TRBD1, the table's D call, was not compared with the DNA. TRBV21-1 is designated a pseudogene. CDR3 length: 17 residues. Here the CDR3 DNA reads TGTGCCAGCAGCAAAGAGAGGAGGTCACAGGGGTTCACTGAAGCTTTCTTT. Its translation: CASSKERRSQGFTEAFF.

The chain combines TRBV5-1 with TRBJ2-1; TRBD2 agrees at 8 bases. The CDR3 has 15 residues. Germline CDR1 SGHRS, CDR2 YFSETQ. V shed 9 bases and J 5 bases; nucleotides not matched to a gene: 13. CDR3 nucleotides: TGCGCCACCACCCCGGGACTAGGGGCCAACAATGAGCAGTTCTTC. It is translated as CATTPGLGANNEQFF.

This clone was observed a single time. CDR3 DNA: TGTGCCAGCAGCCGGGACAGGGGACATGAGCAGTTCTTC. This translates into CASSRDRGHEQFF. The chain has TRBV11-3 and TRBJ2-1; 10 bases fit TRBD1. Germline V gene lookup returns CDR1 SGHNT and CDR2 YENEEA. CDR3 length: 13 residues. V shed 5 bases, J shed 8 bases, and the junction held 3 bases outside the gene matches.

This rearrangement joins TRBV9 to TRBJ2-2, with 8 nucleotides matching TRBD2. Germline CDR1 reads SGDLS; CDR2 reads YYNGEE. This CDR3 comprises 15 residues. Trimming removed 4 bases from V and 6 bases from J; junction bases left unmatched: 8. The CDR3 sequence is CASSPGLGPPGELFF. CDR3 bases: TGTGCCAGCAGCCCGGGACTAGGACCCCCCGGGGAGCTGTTTTTT.